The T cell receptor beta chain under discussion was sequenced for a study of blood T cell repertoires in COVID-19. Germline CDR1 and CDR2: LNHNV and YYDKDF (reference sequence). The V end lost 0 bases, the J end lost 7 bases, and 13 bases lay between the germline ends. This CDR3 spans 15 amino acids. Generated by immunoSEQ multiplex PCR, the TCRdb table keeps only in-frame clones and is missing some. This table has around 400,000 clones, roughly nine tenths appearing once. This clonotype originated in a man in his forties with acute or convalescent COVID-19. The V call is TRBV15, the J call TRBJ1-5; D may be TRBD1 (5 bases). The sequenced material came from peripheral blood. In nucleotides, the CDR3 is TGTGCCACCAGCAGAGATAAGGGGTTGGTCCAGCCCCAGCATTTT. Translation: CATSRDKGLVQPQHF.